The 31 T cell receptor beta chains listed next were all sequenced from one sample in a study of T cells in tuberculosis. Measured with immunoSEQ multiplex PCR; TCRdb has only the in-frame clones, and not every one. The sample lists about 44,000 clones, roughly 95% occurring once. What was sequenced was PBMCs. The receptors stem from a donor aged 5 to 30 with latent tuberculosis or without tuberculosis infection.

The chain employs TRBV23-1 and TRBJ2-2, with TRBD2 identical over 11 bases. TRBV23-1 is an ORF, and what it does is uncertain. Trimming at V came to 5 bases and at J to 3 bases, leaving 5 bases not matched to a gene. The CDR3 has 16 residues. The CDR3 protein is CASSFNSGRDTGELFF. In nucleotides, the CDR3 is TGCGCCAGCAGTTTTAATAGCGGGAGGGACACCGGGGAGCTGTTTTTT.

This chain uses TRBV9 with TRBJ2-6, with D possibly TRBD1 on 6 matching bases. Per the germline V gene, CDR1 is SGDLS and CDR2 is YYNGEE. The CDR3 contains 18 residues. Trimming took 4 bases from V and 0 from J, leaving 17 bases between them. The CDR3 reads CASSPRRTESSGANVLTF. CDR3 in DNA: TGTGCCAGCAGCCCACGAAGGACAGAAAGCTCTGGGGCCAACGTCCTGACTTTC.

The rearrangement joins TRBV6-5 to TRBJ2-7, with TRBD2 matching over 7 bases. J lost 12 bases, V lost 0 bases, and 8 bases had no gene match. The CDR3 extends over 13 amino acids. The germline CDR1 and CDR2 sequences are MNHEY and SVGAGI. Here the CDR3 DNA reads TGTGCCAGCAGTTACTCCCTCGGGGGGAGCATGTACTTC. Protein sequence: CASSYSLGGSMYF.

This chain uses TRBV5-1 with TRBJ1-3, with 7 bases matching TRBD1. Germline values: CDR1 SGHRS, CDR2 YFSETQ. This CDR3 is 12 amino acids long. J was trimmed by 8 bases and V by 3 bases; bases with no gene match: 2. The CDR3 nucleotides are TGCGCCAGCAGCTCAGACAGGGACACCATATATTTT. Residues: CASSSDRDTIYF.

The chain uses TRBV29-1 and TRBJ1-1; the match to TRBD1 covers 8 bases. This CDR3 is 13 amino acids long. V dropped 5 bases and J dropped 7; count of bases not matched to a gene: 9. Germline V lookup: CDR1 SQVTM, CDR2 ANQGSEA. The CDR3, as DNA: TGCAGCGTTCTGACAGGGGCCCTGGGTGAAGCTTTCTTT. Encoded protein: CSVLTGALGEAFF.

The chain employs TRBV19 and TRBJ1-6, with 8 positions matching TRBD1. Looked up from germline, CDR1 is LNHDA and CDR2 is SQIVND (reference sequence). The length of the CDR3 is 13 residues. Losses at the gene ends were 7 bases for V and 8 bases for J; bases not matched to a gene: 4. The CDR3 reads CASNDRGHSPLHF. CDR3 DNA: TGTGCCAGTAACGACAGGGGTCATTCACCCCTCCACTTT.

This chain links TRBV30 with TRBJ1-2; D not resolved. Per the germline V gene, CDR1 is GTSNPN and CDR2 is SVGIG (reference sequence). The CDR3 extends over 11 amino acids. V gave up 2 bases and J gave up 6 bases, with 7 bases separating them. The CDR3 DNA sequence: TGTGCCTGGAGTTACCAGGATGGCTACACCTTC. Amino acids: CAWSYQDGYTF.

The sample holds a few counts of this clone. J is TRBJ1-1 and V is TRBV25-1; 12 nucleotides line up with TRBD1. J was trimmed by 5 bases and V by 8 bases; bases with no gene match: 18. CDR3 size: 18 residues. The germline V gene encodes CDR1 MGHDK and CDR2 SYGVNS. CDR3 sequence (DNA): TGTGCCAGCTCCCAGAACCCCGGGACAGGGGGCGGATGGACTGAAGCTTTCTTT. It yields the protein CASSQNPGTGGGWTEAFF.

The V call is TRBV6-1, the J call TRBJ1-2; tentative D call: TRBD1 (6 bases). This CDR3 region has 13 residues. Germline CDR1 MNHNS, CDR2 SASEGT. Between the trimmed V and J ends, which lost 6 bases and 6 bases, there was a span of 14 bases. CDR3 loop: CASSKNQGNGYTF. CDR3 DNA sequence: TGTGCCAGCAGCAAAAATCAGGGGAATGGCTACACCTTC.

The chain's CDR3 is CAWSVRQGGTEAFF. In DNA form, the CDR3 reads TGTGCCTGGAGTGTACGGCAGGGGGGCACTGAAGCTTTCTTT. The chain links TRBV30 to TRBJ1-1, with 7 bases lining up with TRBD1. From germline, CDR1 is GTSNPN and CDR2 SVGIG (reference sequence). The CDR3 has 14 amino acids. V shed 0 bases, J shed 4 bases, and the junction held 5 bases outside the gene matches.

This clone was counted once. The V and J genes are TRBV6-6 and TRBJ2-1, with 13 positions matching TRBD2. Germline V gene data show CDR1 as MNHNY and CDR2 as SVGAGI (reference sequence). The CDR3 is made up of 16 amino acids. J gave up 3 bases and V 8 bases, and 7 bases lay outside the gene matches. CDR3 in amino acids: CASGTSGTNLYNEQFF. The CDR3 region has the DNA TGTGCCAGCGGGACTAGCGGGACCAATCTCTACAATGAGCAGTTCTTC.

The chain uses TRBV6-1 and TRBJ2-1; maybe TRBD1 (5 bases). Trimming removed 7 bases at V and 3 bases at J, with 16 bases between. Germline loops: CDR1 MNHNS, CDR2 SASEGT. The CDR3 contains 15 residues. CDR3 loop: CASTPMMTVYNEQFF. CDR3 in DNA: TGTGCCAGCACCCCGATGATGACAGTCTACAATGAGCAGTTCTTC.

This chain joins TRBV4-2 and TRBJ2-6; the D gene is possibly TRBD2 (5 bases). Trimming removed 1 base at V and 2 bases at J, with 12 bases between. CDR3 size: 17 residues. In germline, CDR1 is LGHNA, CDR2 YNFKEQ. The CDR3, as DNA: TGTGCCAGCAGCCAAGGGGAGCGTGGCCCTGGGGCCAACGTCCTGACTTTC. It is translated as CASSQGERGPGANVLTF.

DNA for the CDR3: TGTGCCAGCAGCTCCACGGGACTAGCGGGAGGGCCAGCCAAAAACATTCAGTACTTC. Translating gives CASSSTGLAGGPAKNIQYF. The chain links TRBV7-9 to TRBJ2-4; TRBD2 aligns across 16 bases. The CDR3 runs 19 residues. Trimming at V came to 4 bases and at J to 0 bases, leaving 6 bases not matched to a gene. Germline assignment: CDR1 SEHNR and CDR2 FQNEAQ (reference sequence). Full variable domain (outside the CDR3, taken from reference TRBV7-9 and TRBJ2-4): DTGVSQNPRHKITKRGQNVTFRCDPISEHNRLYWYRQTLGQGPEFLTYFQNEAQLEKSRLLSDRFSAERPKGSFSTLEIQRTEQGDSAMYLCASSSTGLAGGPAKNIQYFGAGTRLSVL.

This CDR3 reads CSVNRGPSGKKEQFF. The DNA of the CDR3 is TGCAGCGTTAACAGGGGTCCTAGCGGGAAAAAGGAGCAGTTCTTC. This chain links TRBV29-1 with TRBJ2-1; 9 bases line up with TRBD2. With V trimmed by 5 bases and J by 10 bases, 15 bases remained unmatched. In germline, CDR1 is SQVTM, CDR2 ANQGSEA. The CDR3 length is 15 residues.

The chain combines TRBV19 with TRBJ1-2; 7 bases align to TRBD1. This CDR3 contains 15 residues. Looked up from germline, CDR1 is LNHDA and CDR2 is SQIVND (reference sequence). J lost 2 bases, V lost 7 bases, and 10 bases had no gene match. CDR3 loop: CASTVTGNVNYGYTF. CDR3 nucleotide sequence: TGTGCCAGTACCGTGACAGGGAATGTGAACTATGGCTACACCTTC.

This rearrangement joins TRBV7-9 to TRBJ1-5, with D possibly being TRBD1 (6 bases). Trimming removed 8 bases from V and 7 bases from J, with 15 bases in between. Germline lookup yields CDR1 SEHNR and CDR2 FQNEAQ (reference sequence). The length of the CDR3 is 13 residues. Here the CDR3 DNA reads TGTGCCAGCTCACAGGGAGAATACCAGCCCCAGCATTTT. As protein: CASSQGEYQPQHF.

The chain carries TRBV27 and TRBJ2-7, with 7 bases fitting TRBD1. The CDR3 runs 15 residues. V gave up 5 bases and J gave up 1 base; unmatched junction bases: 8. CDR1 is MNHEY, CDR2 SMNVEV, per germline (reference sequence). CDR3 loop: CASSDRQGESYEQYF. CDR3 DNA: TGTGCCAGCAGTGATCGACAGGGTGAGTCCTACGAGCAGTACTTC.

The chain joins TRBV5-4 to TRBJ2-7, with D maybe TRBD2 (5 bases). This CDR3 region has 14 residues. Germline loops: CDR1 SGHNT, CDR2 YYREEE (reference sequence). V dropped 0 bases and J dropped 0 bases, with 7 bases sitting between them. CDR3 amino acids: CASSLDGSSYEQYF. The CDR3 DNA sequence: TGTGCCAGCAGCTTGGATGGGAGCTCCTACGAGCAGTACTTC.

V gene TRBV19 combines with J gene TRBJ2-3; 8 bases fit TRBD2. The CDR3 is 16 residues long. From germline, CDR1 is LNHDA and CDR2 SQIVND (reference sequence). J lost 1 base, V lost 5 bases, and 8 bases had no gene match. The CDR3 sequence is CASSPAPGLGTDTQYF. DNA for the CDR3: TGTGCCAGTAGTCCAGCCCCGGGACTAGGCACAGATACGCAGTATTTT.

The chain couples TRBV5-6 to TRBJ1-1, with TRBD1 identical over 10 bases. There are 15 residues in the CDR3. The V gene's germline CDR1 is SGHDT and CDR2 YYEEEE. Losses at the gene ends were 2 bases for V and 3 bases for J; bases not matched to a gene: 4. The CDR3 coding sequence is TGTGCCAGCAGCTTTGTCGGGACAGGGGACACTGAAGCTTTCTTT. Amino acids: CASSFVGTGDTEAFF.

The genes are TRBV11-2 and TRBJ2-7; TRBD2 matches 9 bases. Germline CDR1 and CDR2: SGHAT and FQNNGV. The trim removed 3 bases at V and 5 bases at J, leaving 8 bases unmatched. The CDR3 extends over 15 amino acids. The DNA for the CDR3 is TGTGCCAGCAGCTTGGCGGGAGGGCATGTTGACGAGCAGTACTTC. Its protein is CASSLAGGHVDEQYF.

The chain recombines TRBV28 with TRBJ2-3; TRBD2 matches 13 bases. The CDR3 has 16 amino acids. The junction had 8 bases not matched to a gene; V was cut back by 4 bases and J by 7 bases. CDR1 and CDR2 (germline): MDHEN, SYDVKM. CDR3 in amino acids: CASSSQTSGGLNTQYF. CDR3 nucleotide sequence: TGTGCCAGCAGTTCTCAGACTAGCGGGGGGCTAAATACGCAGTATTTT.

In DNA, the CDR3 is TGCGCCAGCAGCTTGGATCGGTCGGGGGGACCCTACGAGCAGTACTTC. It yields the protein CASSLDRSGGPYEQYF. The V and J genes are TRBV5-1 and TRBJ2-7; 7 bases map to TRBD2. CDR3 length: 16 residues. Germline lookup yields CDR1 SGHRS and CDR2 YFSETQ. The V and J ends lost 0 bases and 2 bases, in that order; junction bases with no gene match: 8.

V gene TRBV6-5 combines with J gene TRBJ1-3; 7 bases line up with TRBD1. CDR1 and CDR2 (germline): MNHEY, SVGAGI. There are 14 residues in the CDR3. Germline trimming cut 5 bases from V and 2 bases from J; bases unmatched to any gene: 3. CDR3 sequence (DNA): TGTGCCAGCAGTCAAGACAGGGCTGGAAACACCATATATTTT. Protein product: CASSQDRAGNTIYF.

This chain uses TRBV5-1 with TRBJ1-1, with TRBD1 matching over 7 bases. This CDR3 has 14 residues. The trim removed 4 bases at V and 4 bases at J, leaving 7 bases unmatched. Germline CDR1 reads SGHRS; CDR2 reads YFSETQ. CDR3 sequence: CASSPRRDSTEAFF. Here the CDR3 DNA reads TGCGCCAGCAGCCCAAGAAGGGACAGCACTGAAGCTTTCTTT. The full variable domain, completed using reference TRBV5-1 and TRBJ1-1, is KAGVTQTPRYLIKTRGQQVTLSCSPISGHRSVSWYQQTPGQGLQFLFEYFSETQRNKGNFPGRFSGRQFSNSRSEMNVSTLELGDSALYLCASSPRRDSTEAFFGQGTRLTVV.

V usage is TRBV4-1 and J usage is TRBJ1-4; TRBD1 aligns across 10 bases. Trimming at V came to 3 bases and at J to 4 bases, leaving 5 bases not matched to a gene. Per germline, CDR1 MGHRA and CDR2 YSYEKL. This CDR3 spans 16 amino acids. The CDR3 bases are TGCGCCAGCAGCCACCTTGGGGACAGGGGTAATGAAAAACTGTTTTTT. It yields the protein CASSHLGDRGNEKLFF.

The table lists this clone with a few counts. The rearrangement uses TRBV5-1 and TRBJ2-7, with TRBD1 matching over 8 bases. The trim removed 0 bases at V and 2 bases at J, leaving 10 bases unmatched. CDR1 is SGHRS, CDR2 YFSETQ, per germline. The CDR3 contains 17 residues. This CDR3 is CASSLAQTGTGPYEQYF. CDR3 bases: TGCGCCAGCAGCTTGGCCCAAACCGGGACAGGCCCCTACGAGCAGTACTTC.

The chain couples TRBV9 to TRBJ1-2, with D possibly being TRBD1 (6 bases). Trimming took 6 bases from V and 0 from J, leaving 27 bases between them. In germline, CDR1 is SGDLS, CDR2 YYNGEE. The CDR3 sequence is 19 residues long. This chain's CDR3 is CASTPGSVTWGQANYGYTF. For the CDR3, the DNA is TGTGCCAGCACCCCCGGAAGCGTTACTTGGGGACAAGCTAACTATGGCTACACCTTC.

The rearrangement uses TRBV27 and TRBJ1-1; the D is unclear. Germline V gene lookup returns CDR1 MNHEY and CDR2 SMNVEV (reference sequence). The CDR3 extends over 14 amino acids. Trimming removed 2 bases at V and 5 bases at J, with 12 bases between. CDR3 sequence reads: CASSLVSSRTEAFF. CDR3 DNA sequence: TGTGCCAGCAGTTTAGTAAGTTCCAGAACTGAAGCTTTCTTT.

The chain couples TRBV9 to TRBJ2-2; weak D call: TRBD1 (6 bases). Germline loops: CDR1 SGDLS, CDR2 YYNGEE. Trimming took 4 bases from V and 0 from J, leaving 13 bases between them. The length of the CDR3 is 16 residues. The CDR3, as DNA: TGTGCCAGCAGCCTTAAACAGGGCCCGAACACCGGGGAGCTGTTTTTT. Translation: CASSLKQGPNTGELFF.